The present T cell receptor (beta chain) was sequenced within a study of cytomegalovirus exposure and HLA in healthy donors. PCR primers comprised 60 Vbeta and 13 Jbeta primers. Method: immunoSEQ multiplex PCR; TCRdb's copy keeps in-frame clones and lacks some. The sample carries about 200,000 clones, 60% to 80% recorded once. For this clone: The antigen remains undetermined.

The length of the CDR3 is 16 residues. J lost 5 bases, V lost 5 bases, and 6 bases had no gene match. CDR1 and CDR2 (germline): LGHNA, YSLEER. General study findings and limits: A later analysis, which compared TCR beta chains of equal frequency, found the HLA-associated ones more clonally expanded. Within an earlier analysis, most TCR beta V segments proved productive either about 87% or about 30% of the time. Rare sequences made up most TCRs, while some public TCRs were found in many donors.

What was sequenced was PBMCs. The J gene is TRBJ2-1, the V gene TRBV4-3; 13 bases fit TRBD2. The receptor was derived from a man younger than 35 in good health and CMV-seronegative. Here the CDR3 DNA reads TGCGCCAGCAGCGGGCGACTAGCGGGGGGTCACAATGAGCAGTTCTTC. It yields the protein CASSGRLAGGHNEQFF.